Described below is a single TCR beta chain sequence and its context. As processed by the authors: Nucleated cell number was recorded as an estimate derived from reference gene primer amplification. Profiled with immunoSEQ multiplex PCR; TCRdb holds only in-frame clones, not every one. V and J calls and clone size are given by that table; D and trimming were obtained from the DNA. The sample comprises 150,000 to 200,000 clones, around 86% of which are singletons, and less than 3% rests with the top ten. This CDR3 has 13 amino acids. Germline CDR1 WSHSY, CDR2 SAAADI. Trimming pared 2 bases from V and 4 bases from J, leaving 7 bases between. The data originate from a study of blood T cell repertoires in COVID-19.

The source of this sequence is a woman aged 30 to 39 with active or convalescent COVID-19. This rearrangement joins TRBV10-2 to TRBJ2-3, with D tentatively TRBD1 (6 bases). Sequencing was performed on peripheral blood. The CDR3 sequence is CASSEGGADTQYF. The CDR3 DNA reads as TGCGCCAGCAGTGAGGGGGGCGCAGATACGCAGTATTTT.